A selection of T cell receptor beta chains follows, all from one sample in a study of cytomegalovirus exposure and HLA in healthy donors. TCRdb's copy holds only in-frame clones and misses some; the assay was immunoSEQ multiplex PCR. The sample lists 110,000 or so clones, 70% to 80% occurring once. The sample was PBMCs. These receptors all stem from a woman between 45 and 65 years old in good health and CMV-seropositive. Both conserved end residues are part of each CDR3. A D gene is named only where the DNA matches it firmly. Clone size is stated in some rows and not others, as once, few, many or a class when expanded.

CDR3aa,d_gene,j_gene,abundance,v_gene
CASSLGAGLGGGYTF,.,TRBJ1-2,.,TRBV11-2
CAIRQGANTGELFF,TRBD1,TRBJ2-2,.,TRBV10-3
CASSPGRDRGTDTQYF,TRBD1,TRBJ2-3,.,TRBV5-4
CSAQELGWTEAFF,.,TRBJ1-1,.,TRBV29-1
CASSTQTGLNEKLFF,.,TRBJ1-4,.,TRBV28
CASSSGQWGSGNTIYF,TRBD1,TRBJ1-3,.,TRBV27
CASSPLAGGGSNEQFF,TRBD2,TRBJ2-1,.,TRBV7-2
CASSPENLGTQYF,.,TRBJ2-5,.,TRBV7-7
CASSLAPGLGSQETQYF,TRBD2,TRBJ2-5,.,TRBV5-4
CASSLGGGASNYGYTF,TRBD1,TRBJ1-2,few,TRBV27
CASSQQEGLAGEGAQYF,TRBD2,TRBJ2-3,.,TRBV13
CASSQDRAGSPLHF,TRBD1,TRBJ1-6,few,TRBV27
CASSFRDRRLGNTGELFF,TRBD1,TRBJ2-2,.,TRBV5-1
CASSHPGGKNTEAFF,.,TRBJ1-1,.,TRBV6-7
CASSLGGEETQYF,.,TRBJ2-5,few,TRBV5-1
CASSIPPGTEAFF,.,TRBJ1-1,.,TRBV7-2
CASSRVGDSSYEQYF,.,TRBJ2-7,.,TRBV18
CASQNRVQDEKLFF,.,TRBJ1-4,.,TRBV2
CASSRGGNTEAFF,.,TRBJ1-1,once,TRBV19
CASSRGADSYEQYF,.,TRBJ2-7,.,TRBV19
CASSHPAGANEQFF,TRBD2,TRBJ2-1,.,TRBV27
CASSSFGGETQYF,.,TRBJ2-5,once,TRBV5-1
CASSPGTGAYEQYF,TRBD1,TRBJ2-7,once,TRBV9
CASSPLQGTGTEAFF,.,TRBJ1-1,.,TRBV18
CSVDQGGASYEQYF,.,TRBJ2-7,.,TRBV29-1
CASSPSDVRIDYNEQFF,.,TRBJ2-1,.,TRBV7-9
CASSPFPGQGAAGELFF,TRBD1,TRBJ2-2,.,TRBV4-1
CASSQQTGVNTEAFF,TRBD1,TRBJ1-1,.,TRBV7-8
CATASASLGEQFF,.,TRBJ2-1,.,TRBV7-3
CASRDRIFYGYTF,.,TRBJ1-2,.,TRBV19
CASSRDIGSTQPQHF,.,TRBJ1-5,.,TRBV6-5
CASSGTVKNIQYF,TRBD1,TRBJ2-4,few,TRBV28
CASSPRQGNYGYTF,TRBD1,TRBJ1-2,.,TRBV28
CASSAGDRARQYF,TRBD1,TRBJ2-7,.,TRBV19
CASSAGPNYEQYF,.,TRBJ2-7,many,TRBV7-6
CASSQMTGSTDTQYF,TRBD1,TRBJ2-3,.,TRBV4-3
CAWSVLDRGIYEQFF,TRBD1,TRBJ2-1,.,TRBV30